This passage covers 28 T cell receptor beta chains from one sample sequenced in a study of blood T cell repertoires in COVID-19. Clones were read by immunoSEQ multiplex PCR, and TCRdb kept only the in-frame ones, dropping some. The data contain about 110,000 clones, approximately 80% of them singletons. The sequencing sample was made of peripheral blood. The receptors stem from a woman in her fifties or sixties with acute or convalescent COVID-19.

This clone was observed a few times. Other DNA sequences in this specimen translate into the identical CDR3. V is TRBV7-9 and J is TRBJ1-2; D gene uncertain. Trimming removed 3 bases from V and 3 bases from J, with 5 bases in between. The CDR3 runs to 12 residues. Germline values: CDR1 SEHNR, CDR2 FQNEAQ (reference sequence). The CDR3 region is CASSFSDYGYTF. The CDR3 DNA reads TGTGCCAGCAGCTTCTCTGACTATGGCTACACCTTC.

This clone was seen a few times. The rearrangement joins TRBV19 to TRBJ1-1; 11 positions agree with TRBD1. Germline CDR1 is LNHDA and CDR2 is SQIVND (reference sequence). J was trimmed by 3 bases and V by 9 bases; bases with no gene match: 21. CDR3 length: 19 residues. The CDR3 protein is CASSSLSGGTGGRDTEAFF. CDR3 nucleotides: TGTGCCAGCAGTTCCCTATCCGGGGGGACAGGGGGAAGAGACACTGAAGCTTTCTTT.

This chain joins TRBV4-3 and TRBJ2-7, with TRBD2 as a possible D gene (6 bases). V shed 0 bases and J shed 9 bases, with 21 bases lying between them. This CDR3 is built from 16 residues. CDR1 and CDR2 from the germline V gene are LGHNA and YSLEER. In nucleotides, the CDR3 is TGCGCCAGCAGCCAAGATCGACTAGGTAATGCTGAACCGCAGTACTTC. This sequence encodes CASSQDRLGNAEPQYF.

Concerning this clone: This sample also contains other DNA sequences that code for the same CDR3. The chain joins TRBV7-9 to TRBJ1-6; D is undetermined. There are 15 residues in the CDR3. Trimming stripped 1 base from V and 6 bases from J, with 10 bases between. CDR1 is SEHNR, CDR2 FQNEAQ, per germline (reference sequence). This chain's CDR3 is CASSLDGRLNSPLHF. The CDR3 DNA follows: TGTGCCAGCAGCTTAGACGGCAGGCTTAATTCACCCCTCCACTTT.

The gene calls are TRBV5-6 and TRBJ2-7; TRBD1 matches 10 bases. This CDR3 comprises 15 residues. J lost 6 bases, V lost 4 bases, and 10 bases had no gene match. The germline V gene has CDR1 SGHDT and CDR2 YYEEEE. For the CDR3, the DNA is TGTGCCAGCAGCAATGGACAGGGGGTTTTTGTCGAGCAGTACTTC. It encodes CASSNGQGVFVEQYF.

This clone was counted once. The rearrangement uses TRBV4-2 and TRBJ2-1; 9 bases fit TRBD2. Germline CDR1 and CDR2: LGHNA and YNFKEQ. The CDR3 covers 16 residues. The junction had 10 bases not matched to a gene; V was cut back by 0 bases and J by 10 bases. The CDR3 region is CASSQDRGGGAGEQFF. CDR3 DNA sequence: TGTGCCAGCAGCCAAGATCGCGGCGGGGGGGCAGGGGAGCAGTTCTTC.

V gene TRBV28 combines with J gene TRBJ2-2; TRBD1 aligns across 7 bases. The length of the CDR3 is 15 residues. Germline CDR1 reads MDHEN; CDR2 reads SYDVKM. V dropped 5 bases and J dropped 5; count of bases not matched to a gene: 8. The DNA of the CDR3 is TGTGCCAGCAGTACTGGACAGGTGGGGACCGGGGAGCTGTTTTTT. It specifies CASSTGQVGTGELFF.

The chain employs TRBV5-6 and TRBJ1-1, with TRBD1 matching over 7 bases. CDR3 length: 15 amino acids. The germline gives CDR1 SGHDT, CDR2 YYEEEE. V lost 5 bases and J lost 11; bases outside the gene matches: 18. CDR3 coding DNA: TGTGCCAGCAGTCGGCTTCTGACAGGGAGCGGCGTTGCTTTCTTT. This translates into CASSRLLTGSGVAFF.

The genes are TRBV6-5 and TRBJ2-3, with 12 bases fitting TRBD2. The CDR3 runs 16 residues. V was clipped by 2 bases and J by 4 bases; unmatched bases: 4. CDR1 MNHEY and CDR2 SVGAGI come from the germline V gene. DNA of the CDR3: TGTGCCAGCAGTTACGAGGCTAGCGGGGGGGCAGATACGCAGTATTTT. Translated, it gives CASSYEASGGADTQYF.

In this sample, this clone turned up once. The V call is TRBV6-5, the J call TRBJ2-2, with 7 bases identical to TRBD2. Trimming removed 7 bases from V and 5 bases from J; junction bases left unmatched: 10. This CDR3 has 15 amino acids. CDR1 is MNHEY and CDR2 is SVGAGI in the germline V gene. CDR3 DNA sequence: TGTGCCAGCAAGAGAGGACTAGACTCGACCGGGGAGCTGTTTTTT. It codes for CASKRGLDSTGELFF.

The J gene is TRBJ1-1, the V gene TRBV11-2; D not certain. CDR3 length: 14 residues. Trimming took 1 base from V and 2 from J, leaving 8 bases between them. Germline V gene sequence: CDR1 SGHAT, CDR2 FQNNGV. The CDR3 bases are TGTGCCAGCAGCTTAGGTTACAGAAACACTGAAGCTTTCTTT. Translation: CASSLGYRNTEAFF.

The chain couples TRBV21-1 to TRBJ1-6; TRBD1, the table's D call, was not compared with the DNA. TRBV21-1 is classified as a pseudogene. The CDR3 is made up of 17 amino acids. CDR3: CASSLSQGLTYNSPLHF. CDR3 bases: TGTGCCAGCAGCCTCTCCCAGGGTTTGACCTATAATTCACCCCTCCACTTT.

The chain links TRBV5-1 to TRBJ2-5; TRBD1 might be the D (5 bases). V shed 0 bases and J shed 3 bases, with 9 bases lying between them. Germline assignment: CDR1 SGHRS and CDR2 YFSETQ. The CDR3 has 14 residues. Here the CDR3 reads CASSLGGGEETQYF. In DNA form, the CDR3 reads TGCGCCAGCAGCTTGGGGGGCGGAGAAGAGACCCAGTACTTC.

About this clone: This specimen includes other DNA sequences encoding the same CDR3. For the CDR3, the DNA is TGTGCCTGGAGTGTGGGGGGGGCAACTAATGAAAAACTGTTTTTT. Residues: CAWSVGGATNEKLFF. The rearrangement links TRBV30 to TRBJ1-4; TRBD1 is a possible D gene (5 bases). The CDR3 sequence is 15 residues long. CDR1 is GTSNPN and CDR2 is SVGIG in the germline V gene (reference sequence). The germline V and J ends were trimmed by 0 bases and 0 bases, with 8 bases remaining between them. Full variable domain (remainder filled in from reference TRBV30 and TRBJ1-4): SQTIHQWPATLVQPVGSPLSLECTVEGTSNPNLYWYRQAAGRGLQLLFYSVGIGQISSEVPQNLSASRPQDRQFILSSKKLLLSDSGFYLCAWSVGGATNEKLFFGSGTQLSVL.

This clone appeared once. The CDR3 is CASSSRLLGTEAFF. In DNA form, the CDR3 reads TGTGCCAGCAGCTCCCGACTGTTGGGCACTGAAGCTTTCTTT. The chain uses TRBV7-2 and TRBJ1-1; no definite D call. CDR1 and CDR2 (germline): SGHTA, FQGNSA. V shed 4 bases and J shed 4 bases, with 13 bases lying between them. CDR3 length: 14 residues.

The J gene is TRBJ2-1, the V gene TRBV19; 8 bases are shared with TRBD2. The CDR3 runs 15 residues. The V segment lost 7 bases and the J segment 7 bases; nucleotides outside the gene matches: 12. The germline V gene has CDR1 LNHDA and CDR2 SQIVND (reference sequence). The CDR3 coding sequence is TGTGCCAGTAACGAAGGGCGGGGGGTTCGGAATGAGCAGTTCTTC. This codes for CASNEGRGVRNEQFF. Full variable domain (outside the CDR3, taken from reference TRBV19 and TRBJ2-1): DGGITQSPKYLFRKEGQNVTLSCEQNLNHDAMYWYRQDPGQGLRLIYYSQIVNDFQKGDIAEGYSVSREKKESFPLTVTSAQKNPTAFYLCASNEGRGVRNEQFFGPGTRLTVL.

The CDR3 is CASSPRTFWSTEAFF. CDR3 nucleotides: TGTGCCAGCAGCCCCCGGACATTCTGGAGCACTGAAGCTTTCTTT. The chain carries TRBV11-1 and TRBJ1-1; a weak D match, TRBD1 (5 bases). The CDR3 extends over 15 amino acids. Germline-derived CDR1 and CDR2 are SGHAT and FQDESV (reference sequence). The V end lost 5 bases, the J end lost 4 bases, and 17 bases lay between the germline ends.

The chain carries TRBV29-1 and TRBJ1-2, with 7 bases fitting TRBD1. Germline CDR1 and CDR2: SQVTM and ANQGSEA. The CDR3 extends over 11 amino acids. Germline trimming cut 4 bases from V and 9 bases from J; bases unmatched to any gene: 5. The CDR3 spells CSVALDRRYTF. Written as DNA, the CDR3 is TGCAGCGTTGCCTTGGACAGGCGCTACACCTTC. The entire variable domain, with the rest obtained from reference TRBV29-1 and TRBJ1-2, is as follows: SAVISQKPSRDICQRGTSLTIQCQVDSQVTMMFWYRQQPGQSLTLIATANQGSEATYESGFVIDKFPISRPNLTFSTLTVSNMSPEDSSIYLCSVALDRRYTFGSGTRLTVV.

V and J are TRBV7-9 and TRBJ2-1; 8 bases fit TRBD2. V was clipped by 6 bases and J by 6 bases; unmatched bases: 13. The CDR3 loop spans 16 amino acids. The germline V gene has CDR1 SEHNR and CDR2 FQNEAQ (reference sequence). CDR3: CASSSAGGGPSNEQFF. CDR3 bases: TGTGCCAGCAGTTCGGCGGGCGGGGGGCCCTCCAATGAGCAGTTCTTC.

The J gene is TRBJ2-7, the V gene TRBV5-5, with 9 bases identical to TRBD1. V dropped 0 bases and J dropped 3; count of bases not matched to a gene: 4. Germline V CDR1 and CDR2: SGHKS, YYEKEE (reference sequence). CDR3 size: 15 residues. The CDR3 DNA sequence: TGTGCCAGCAGCTTGGTCGGACAGGGGAACTACGAGCAGTACTTC. It specifies CASSLVGQGNYEQYF. Together with reference TRBV5-5 and TRBJ2-7, the CDR3 gives the full variable domain: DAGVTQSPTHLIKTRGQQVTLRCSPISGHKSVSWYQQVLGQGPQFIFQYYEKEERGRGNFPDRFSARQFPNYSSELNVNALLLGDSALYLCASSLVGQGNYEQYFGPGTRLTVT.

As concerns this clone: Its ends do not fully match the called genes, so a read error is possible. This chain joins TRBV5-6 and TRBJ1-2, with D uncertain. The CDR3 runs to 12 residues. The germline CDR1 and CDR2 sequences are SGHDT and YYEEEE. CDR3: CASSLEIRKWSF. DNA for the CDR3: TGTGCCAGCAGCTTGGAGATCCGGAAGTGGAGCTTC.

This chain connects TRBV11-1 to TRBJ1-1; maybe TRBD1 (5 bases). The germline V and J ends were trimmed by 10 bases and 4 bases, with 16 bases remaining between them. The CDR3 has 13 amino acids. The V gene's germline CDR1 is SGHAT and CDR2 FQDESV (reference sequence). In DNA form, the CDR3 reads TGTGCCACCGAGTGGGGGGGTAGCACTGAAGCTTTCTTT. Protein sequence: CATEWGGSTEAFF.

The chain is built from TRBV7-2 and TRBJ2-5; D is unresolved. The CDR3 loop spans 14 amino acids. Trimming stripped 2 bases from V and 5 bases from J, with 12 bases between. Germline V gene sequence: CDR1 SGHTA, CDR2 FQGNSA. The CDR3 sequence is CASSLLQTSETQYF. CDR3 in DNA: TGTGCCAGCAGCTTATTACAAACCTCGGAGACCCAGTACTTC.

The chain uses TRBV2 and TRBJ1-5; 7 bases fit TRBD1. J was trimmed by 2 bases and V by 9 bases; bases with no gene match: 10. Germline CDR1 SNHLY, CDR2 FYNNEI. The CDR3 is 15 amino acids. The chain's CDR3 is CASSLPGTGNQPQHF. The CDR3 DNA sequence: TGTGCCAGTTCGCTTCCCGGGACAGGCAATCAGCCCCAGCATTTT.

This clone was recorded a few times. The chain combines TRBV2 with TRBJ2-1; TRBD2 matches at 10 bases. CDR1 and CDR2 (germline): SNHLY, FYNNEI. The V and J ends lost 8 bases and 5 bases, in that order; junction bases with no gene match: 15. The CDR3 consists of 17 residues. DNA of the CDR3: TGTGCCAGCTCTCAGGAGGTTCTAGCGGGGGATAACAATGAGCAGTTCTTC. This sequence encodes CASSQEVLAGDNNEQFF.

This clone was recorded at least ten times. The V gene is TRBV5-1, the J gene TRBJ1-2; TRBD1 matches at 10 bases. Unmatched junction bases numbered 11, after V lost 7 bases and J lost 2 bases. The CDR3 extends over 16 amino acids. Germline V CDR1 and CDR2: SGHRS, YFSETQ. The CDR3 region is CASYQTGTGDNYGYTF. The CDR3 DNA is TGCGCCAGCTACCAAACCGGGACAGGGGACAACTATGGCTACACCTTC.

CDR3 coding DNA: TGCGCCAGCCCGGGAGGGGGGGCGGAGACCCAGTACTTC. Translated: CASPGGGAETQYF. The V gene is TRBV5-1, the J gene TRBJ2-5; 8 bases match TRBD2. V was clipped by 7 bases and J by 5 bases; unmatched bases: 7. In germline, CDR1 is SGHRS, CDR2 YFSETQ. The CDR3 is made up of 13 amino acids.

The rearrangement links TRBV19 to TRBJ2-5, with TRBD1 as a possible D gene (5 bases). Germline values: CDR1 LNHDA, CDR2 SQIVND (reference sequence). The CDR3 runs to 15 residues. V shed 3 bases and J shed 1 base, with 12 bases lying between them. CDR3 loop: CASSISGQSQETQYF. CDR3 DNA: TGTGCCAGTAGTATCTCAGGGCAGTCCCAAGAGACCCAGTACTTC.